The 30 T cell receptor beta chains given below trace back to one sample, sequenced in a study of CD8+ T cells in alopecia areata. The treatment denotes: oral pan-JAK inhibitor, 5-10 mg twice daily. Sequencing templates came from extracted RNA that was reverse transcribed into cDNA. Here immunoSEQ multiplex PCR was the method, and the copy in TCRdb shows in-frame clones only, minus some. The top ten hold about 0.94% of the sample, which has about 160,000 clones, around 71% seen once. The sequencing used CD4+ T cells sorted from blood, collected at week 4, from a patient treated with tofacitinib. The receptors derive from a human donor with alopecia areata.

The gene calls are TRBV5-1 and TRBJ2-5; possible D gene TRBD1, 6 bases. V dropped 3 bases and J dropped 5 bases, with 14 bases sitting between them. CDR1 is SGHRS, CDR2 YFSETQ, per germline. The CDR3 extends over 14 amino acids. CDR3: CASSSDLRGETQYF. CDR3 coding DNA: TGCGCCAGCAGCTCGGACCTTAGGGGGGAGACCCAGTACTTC.

The chain has TRBV9 and TRBJ1-2; 7 bases agree with TRBD1. In germline, CDR1 is SGDLS, CDR2 YYNGEE. After removal of 4 bases from V and 8 bases from J, the junction contained 8 bases not matched to a gene. This CDR3 is 13 amino acids long. CDR3 in amino acids: CASSLRQGQGYTF. DNA for the CDR3: TGTGCCAGCAGCCTCCGACAGGGTCAGGGCTACACCTTC.

This clone was counted between two and nine times. The V and J genes are TRBV5-6 and TRBJ2-2; no clear D gene. Germline V gives CDR1 SGHDT, CDR2 YYEEEE. The CDR3 sequence is 16 residues long. The V end lost 6 bases, the J end lost 2 bases, and 17 bases lay between the germline ends. This CDR3 reads CASTPPARRNTGELFF. The CDR3 DNA is TGTGCCAGCACTCCCCCGGCGCGCAGAAACACCGGGGAGCTGTTTTTT.

V and J are TRBV30 and TRBJ1-4; D not certain. Trimming pared 0 bases from V and 8 bases from J, leaving 10 bases between. This CDR3 spans 13 amino acids. Germline CDR1 reads GTSNPN; CDR2 reads SVGIG (reference sequence). CDR3 nucleotides: TGTGCCTGGAGTGTCCTGTGGGGAGAAAAACTGTTTTTT. This sequence encodes CAWSVLWGEKLFF.

CDR3 residues: CASSPRTGRNIQYF. The CDR3 region has the DNA TGTGCCAGCAGCCCCCGGACAGGGCGAAACATTCAGTACTTC. V and J are TRBV14 and TRBJ2-4, with TRBD1 matching 8 bases. Germline V CDR1 and CDR2: SGHDN, FVKESK. This CDR3 region has 14 residues. V gave up 4 bases and J gave up 6 bases; unmatched junction bases: 5.

The chain is built from TRBV10-2 and TRBJ1-5; D is possibly TRBD1 (6 bases). The germline V gene encodes CDR1 WSHSY and CDR2 SAAADI. This CDR3 region has 13 residues. V lost 2 bases to trimming and J lost 5 bases, with 7 bases between them. CDR3 in amino acids: CASSETGHQPQHF. The CDR3, as DNA: TGCGCCAGCAGTGAGACAGGGCATCAGCCCCAGCATTTT.

The J gene is TRBJ2-5, the V gene TRBV30; the D is unclear. The germline V gene has CDR1 GTSNPN and CDR2 SVGIG (reference sequence). The CDR3 has 13 residues. Trimming shortened V by 0 bases and J by 2 bases, and 7 bases separated the two germline ends. In DNA, the CDR3 is TGTGCCTGGAGTGTGGGGTGGCAAGAGACCCAGTACTTC. This translates into CAWSVGWQETQYF.

The V and J genes are TRBV7-8 and TRBJ1-5; D unresolved. The V gene lost 5 bases and the J gene lost 2 bases, with 13 bases spanning the gap. CDR1 is SGHVS and CDR2 is FQNEAQ in the germline V gene. The CDR3 is made up of 15 amino acids. The CDR3 DNA sequence: TGTGCCAGCAGCCCGGAAAGGGTTGGCAATCAGCCCCAGCATTTT. This codes for CASSPERVGNQPQHF.

The chain has TRBV18 and TRBJ2-7; 9 bases match TRBD1. The CDR3 covers 17 residues. The V segment lost 3 bases and the J segment 5 bases; nucleotides outside the gene matches: 14. In germline, CDR1 is KGHSH, CDR2 LQKENI. The CDR3 protein is CASSPWVPGTGYDEQYF. The CDR3 DNA is TGTGCCAGCTCACCGTGGGTCCCCGGGACAGGGTATGACGAGCAGTACTTC. Variable domain in full (rest from reference TRBV18 and TRBJ2-7): NAGVMQNPRHLVRRRGQEARLRCSPMKGHSHVYWYRQLPEEGLKFMVYLQKENIIDESGMPKERFSAEFPKEGPSILRIQQVVRGDSAAYFCASSPWVPGTGYDEQYFGPGTRLTVT.

This clone was detected once. The J gene is TRBJ1-1, the V gene TRBV30, with a possible D match to TRBD1 (5 bases). The CDR3 is made up of 14 amino acids. V was clipped by 2 bases and J by 1 base, with 11 bases between them. CDR1 and CDR2 (germline): GTSNPN, SVGIG (reference sequence). The CDR3 DNA follows: TGTGCCTGGAGTCTGGACGGGACGAACACTGAAGCTTTCTTT. Translation: CAWSLDGTNTEAFF.

This clone was seen once. The chain has TRBV30 and TRBJ1-2; no firm D call. This CDR3 is 12 amino acids long. Per germline, CDR1 GTSNPN and CDR2 SVGIG (reference sequence). Deletions cut 3 bases from V and 6 bases from J, with 11 bases between. CDR3 DNA: TGTGCCTGGAGACACGGAAAGAATGGCTACACCTTC. This gives the protein CAWRHGKNGYTF.

The chain recombines TRBV7-9 with TRBJ2-1; no reliable D call. The CDR3 spans 9 residues. The V gene lost 8 bases and the J gene lost 8 bases, with 4 bases spanning the gap. Germline assignment: CDR1 SEHNR and CDR2 FQNEAQ (reference sequence). The chain's CDR3 is CASGDEQFF. In DNA form, the CDR3 reads TGTGCCAGCGGGGATGAGCAGTTCTTC.

In DNA form, the CDR3 reads TGTGCCATCTCACCGGACAGGGATAACTACGAGCAGTACTTC. Translating gives CAISPDRDNYEQYF. This sequence joins TRBV10-3 and TRBJ2-7, with 8 bases matching TRBD1. With 8 bases clipped from V and 3 bases from J, the junction kept 9 bases outside the gene matches. The CDR3 is made up of 14 amino acids. Germline V gives CDR1 ENHRY, CDR2 SYGVKD.

The rearrangement joins TRBV4-1 to TRBJ1-4; unclear D gene. CDR3 length: 12 amino acids. The germline V gene has CDR1 MGHRA and CDR2 YSYEKL. The germline V and J ends were trimmed by 4 bases and 10 bases, with 10 bases remaining between them. The CDR3 reads CASSREVGKLFF. Here the CDR3 DNA reads TGCGCCAGCAGCCGAGAAGTGGGAAAACTGTTTTTT.

This chain joins TRBV18 and TRBJ1-1, with D unclear. V lost 3 bases and J lost 5, with 13 bases in between. The CDR3 contains 14 residues. Germline assignment: CDR1 KGHSH and CDR2 LQKENI. CDR3: CASSPEEGWTEAFF. The DNA of the CDR3 is TGTGCCAGCTCACCTGAGGAAGGGTGGACTGAAGCTTTCTTT.

This chain uses TRBV25-1 with TRBJ1-4; maybe TRBD1 (5 bases). Between the trimmed V and J ends, which lost 0 bases and 5 bases, there was a span of 7 bases. CDR3 length: 14 amino acids. CDR1 and CDR2 (germline): MGHDK, SYGVNS. DNA for the CDR3: TGTGCCAGCAGTGAATACAGGGAGAATGAAAAACTGTTTTTT. Its translation is CASSEYRENEKLFF.

Of note for this clone: The same CDR3 can be traced to other DNA sequences in this sample. The chain is built from TRBV30 and TRBJ1-3; D is uncertain. Trimming took 1 base from V and 0 from J, leaving 7 bases between them. Germline V gene sequence: CDR1 GTSNPN, CDR2 SVGIG (reference sequence). This CDR3 region has 14 residues. CDR3 protein: CAWSEGSSGNTIYF. The DNA for the CDR3 is TGTGCCTGGAGTGAAGGGTCCTCTGGAAACACCATATATTTT.

The V and J genes are TRBV7-2 and TRBJ1-2; D possibly corresponds to TRBD1 (5 bases). The CDR3 is made up of 13 amino acids. V lost 4 bases to trimming and J lost 5 bases, with 11 bases between them. Germline values: CDR1 SGHTA, CDR2 FQGNSA. DNA for the CDR3: TGTGCCAGCAGCTACCGGGACCTATATGGCTACACCTTC. This gives the protein CASSYRDLYGYTF.

The chain links TRBV30 to TRBJ2-5; 13 bases fit TRBD2. This CDR3 has 16 amino acids. The germline V gene has CDR1 GTSNPN and CDR2 SVGIG (reference sequence). V lost 3 bases, J lost 7 bases, and 11 bases stayed unmatched. The CDR3 reads CAWRPKGTSGIGTQYF. The CDR3 DNA reads TGTGCCTGGAGACCAAAGGGGACTAGCGGGATCGGGACCCAGTACTTC. The full variable domain, rest sourced from reference TRBV30 and TRBJ2-5, is SQTIHQWPATLVQPVGSPLSLECTVEGTSNPNLYWYRQAAGRGLQLLFYSVGIGQISSEVPQNLSASRPQDRQFILSSKKLLLSDSGFYLCAWRPKGTSGIGTQYFGPGTRLLVL.

The chain combines TRBV27 with TRBJ2-2; D unclear. Per the germline V gene, CDR1 is MNHEY and CDR2 is SMNVEV (reference sequence). CDR3 size: 14 residues. V shed 0 bases and J shed 2 bases, with 4 bases lying between them. CDR3 in amino acids: CASSLSTNTGELFF. CDR3 nucleotides: TGTGCCAGCAGTTTATCCACAAACACCGGGGAGCTGTTTTTT.

The chain joins TRBV5-4 to TRBJ2-5, with 7 bases identical to TRBD1. The V and J ends lost 0 bases and 4 bases, in that order; junction bases with no gene match: 3. CDR1 is SGHNT and CDR2 is YYREEE in the germline V gene (reference sequence). The CDR3 extends over 14 amino acids. This chain's CDR3 is CASSLGPGGETQYF. In nucleotides, the CDR3 is TGTGCCAGCAGCTTGGGCCCAGGGGGAGAGACCCAGTACTTC.

This clone was counted between two and nine times. This sequence joins TRBV9 and TRBJ1-6; 8 bases agree with TRBD1. The CDR3 totals 15 residues. CDR1 SGDLS and CDR2 YYNGEE come from the germline V gene. J gave up 6 bases and V 3 bases, and 5 bases lay outside the gene matches. CDR3 in amino acids: CASSAGQGGNSPLHF. CDR3 in DNA: TGTGCCAGCAGCGCCGGACAGGGCGGTAATTCACCCCTCCACTTT.

The V gene is TRBV11-2, the J gene TRBJ2-5; the match to TRBD2 covers 13 bases. With 3 bases clipped from V and 1 base from J, the junction kept 2 bases outside the gene matches. From germline, CDR1 is SGHAT and CDR2 FQNNGV. CDR3 size: 16 residues. This chain's CDR3 is CASSLGLAGIQETQYF. The CDR3, as DNA: TGTGCCAGCAGCTTGGGACTAGCGGGGATCCAAGAGACCCAGTACTTC. The full variable domain, in which reference TRBV11-2 and TRBJ2-5 provide the parts outside the CDR3, is EAGVAQSPRYKIIEKRQSVAFWCNPISGHATLYWYQQILGQGPKLLIQFQNNGVVDDSQLPKDRFSAERLKGVDSTLKIQPAKLEDSAVYLCASSLGLAGIQETQYFGPGTRLLVL.

This clone came up many times. The chain joins TRBV6-6 to TRBJ1-1; no clear D gene. Germline CDR1 reads MNHNY; CDR2 reads SVGAGI (reference sequence). The CDR3 length is 13 residues. Trimming took 2 bases from V and 5 from J, leaving 9 bases between them. Here the CDR3 reads CASSYVAETEAFF. The CDR3 bases are TGTGCCAGCAGTTACGTCGCGGAAACTGAAGCTTTCTTT.

V and J are TRBV7-9 and TRBJ1-1, with TRBD1 matching over 7 bases. The germline gives CDR1 SEHNR, CDR2 FQNEAQ (reference sequence). J lost 5 bases, V lost 1 base, and 7 bases had no gene match. The CDR3 has 15 amino acids. In nucleotides, the CDR3 is TGTGCCAGCAGCTTAGATAGGCAGGGGGAGACTGAAGCTTTCTTT. Protein: CASSLDRQGETEAFF.

Only one count was recorded for this clone. The V gene is TRBV7-2, the J gene TRBJ2-7, with D perhaps TRBD1 (7 bases). Trimming stripped 5 bases from V and 0 bases from J, with 17 bases between. The CDR3 is 16 amino acids. Per the germline V gene, CDR1 is SGHTA and CDR2 is FQGNSA. CDR3 in DNA: TGTGCCAGCAGCAAAAGCAGGGGGGATTTCTCCTACGAGCAGTACTTC. It codes for CASSKSRGDFSYEQYF.

About this clone: The sample contains more than one DNA sequence encoding this CDR3. The rearrangement uses TRBV29-1 and TRBJ1-2; TRBD1 aligns across 7 bases. Germline values: CDR1 SQVTM, CDR2 ANQGSEA. The V gene end was trimmed by 4 bases and the J gene end by 8 bases; junction bases not matched to a gene: 4. This CDR3 spans 11 amino acids. Here the CDR3 reads CSVGQGGGYTF. DNA for the CDR3: TGCAGCGTTGGACAGGGCGGCGGCTACACCTTC.

The chain links TRBV5-6 to TRBJ1-5; 7 nucleotides align to TRBD1. This CDR3 is 14 amino acids long. J lost 4 bases, V lost 3 bases, and 4 bases had no gene match. CDR1 is SGHDT, CDR2 YYEEEE, per germline. The CDR3 loop is CASSYLQGNQPQHF. CDR3 in DNA: TGTGCCAGCAGCTATTTACAGGGGAATCAGCCCCAGCATTTT.

This clone appeared once. V and J are TRBV9 and TRBJ2-5, with 9 bases matching TRBD2. The germline V gene encodes CDR1 SGDLS and CDR2 YYNGEE. The V segment lost 4 bases and the J segment 2 bases; nucleotides outside the gene matches: 12. This CDR3 region has 17 residues. The CDR3 here is CASSPRGRGGHQETQYF. For the CDR3, the DNA is TGTGCCAGCAGCCCCCGCGGGAGGGGGGGCCATCAAGAGACCCAGTACTTC.

The chain couples TRBV5-1 to TRBJ2-7, with D perhaps TRBD1 (5 bases). Germline V gene data show CDR1 as SGHRS and CDR2 as YFSETQ. The CDR3 runs to 16 residues. Trimming took 4 bases from V and 2 from J, leaving 19 bases between them. The CDR3 spells CASSTQQSREPYEQYF. The CDR3 nucleotides are TGCGCCAGCAGCACGCAGCAGAGCAGGGAACCCTACGAGCAGTACTTC.